A selection of T cell receptor beta chains follows, all from one sample in a study of regulatory T cells in long-lasting Graves disease. TCRdb analysed the multiplex PCR reads with MiXCR anew, one entry per CDR3 protein. This sample has 300,000 to 400,000 distinct CDR3 sequences; 16% occur once, and the top ten carry 25% to 30%. The sample was also linked to a second study, of T cells in Graves' hyperthyroidism and ophthalmopathy.

Sequences were derived from peripheral blood mononuclear cells (PBMCs), sampled at new diagnosis, from a patient treated with antithyroid drugs. The receptors here all came from a man aged 35 to 55 with Graves disease. The CDR3 runs from the conserved cysteine through the conserved F or W. A D gene is named only where the DNA matches it firmly. Expanded clones are given a class, and other clones once, few, many or no size at all.

abundance	v_gene	d_gene	j_gene	len	CDR3aa	CDR3nt
many	TRBV12-3/TRBV12-4	NA	TRBJ2-7	14	CASGLTGLSYEQYF	TGTGCCAGCGGCCTTACGGGGCTCTCCTACGAGCAGTACTTC
many	TRBV2	TRBD1	TRBJ2-7	15	CASSKFGTEGNEQYF	TGTGCCAGCAGTAAGTTCGGGACAGAGGGAAACGAGCAGTACTTC
few	TRBV6-1	NA	TRBJ1-4	13	CASALRGWEKLFF	TGTGCCAGCGCCCTCCGGGGCTGGGAAAAACTGTTTTTT
many	TRBV12-5	NA	TRBJ2-5	15	CASGLGMGNQETQYF	TGTGCTAGTGGTTTGGGGATGGGGAACCAAGAGACCCAGTACTTC
many	TRBV6-1	NA	TRBJ2-5	14	CASSGRVSQETQYF	TGTGCCAGCAGTGGCAGGGTTTCCCAAGAGACCCAGTACTTC
many	TRBV2	TRBD2	TRBJ2-3	15	CASRHPGLASDTQYF	TGTGCCAGCAGGCACCCGGGACTAGCCTCAGATACGCAGTATTTT
NA	TRBV9	NA	TRBJ2-3	14	CASSAIDSTDTQYF	TGTGCCAGCAGCGCGATCGATAGCACAGATACGCAGTATTTT
NA	TRBV5-6	TRBD1	TRBJ2-3	14	CASSPGSNRGTQYF	TGTGCCAGCAGCCCGGGTTCCAACAGGGGTACGCAGTATTTT
many	TRBV2	NA	TRBJ2-2	14	CASSADELTGELFF	TGTGCCAGCAGTGCTGACGAGCTTACCGGGGAGCTGTTTTTT
NA	TRBV10-2	TRBD2	TRBJ2-5	15	CASSERGGPMETQYF	TGCGCCAGCAGTGAGCGGGGAGGGCCGATGGAGACCCAGTACTTC
many	TRBV12-3/TRBV12-4	NA	TRBJ2-7	13	CASSFQGLYEQYF	TGTGCCAGCAGTTTTCAGGGTTTGTACGAGCAGTACTTC
NA	TRBV15	TRBD1	TRBJ2-3	14	CATSTRGWGDTQYF	TGTGCCACCAGCACCAGGGGGTGGGGAGATACGCAGTATTTT
NA	TRBV6-1	TRBD1	TRBJ2-7	14	CASRPRRTGYEQYF	TGTGCCAGCAGACCCCGTAGGACAGGCTACGAGCAGTACTTC
many	TRBV12-3/TRBV12-4	NA	TRBJ2-3	15	CASILAGATIDTQYF	TGTGCCAGCATCTTGGCAGGGGCAACCATAGATACGCAGTATTTT
many	TRBV20-1	NA	TRBJ2-7	14	CSVTGGAGAYEQYF	TGCAGTGTTACCGGTGGAGCAGGGGCCTACGAGCAGTACTTC
many	TRBV2	NA	TRBJ2-5	14	CASSLEDFQETQYF	TGTGCCAGCAGTCTGGAGGACTTCCAAGAGACCCAGTACTTC
many	TRBV5-1	NA	TRBJ2-2	15	CASSLSGLSTGELFF	TGCGCCAGCAGCCTCAGCGGGCTGAGCACCGGGGAGCTGTTTTTT
few	TRBV12-3/TRBV12-4	NA	TRBJ1-6	16	CASTSQDLSYNSPLHF	TGTGCCAGCACTTCACAGGACCTCTCCTATAATTCACCCCTCCACTTT
NA	TRBV19	TRBD2	TRBJ2-3	13	CATRLAGANTQYF	TGTGCCACCCGACTAGCGGGGGCGAATACGCAGTATTTT
once	TRBV12-3/TRBV12-4	TRBD2	TRBJ2-2	15	CASSLAGAATGELFF	TGTGCCAGCAGTCTAGCGGGGGCCGCGACCGGGGAGCTGTTTTTT
many	TRBV6-5	NA	TRBJ1-1	12	CASSYSRGEAFF	TGTGCCAGCAGTTACAGTCGGGGCGAAGCTTTCTTT
many	TRBV3-1	TRBD1	TRBJ1-1	15	CASSQLDRMNTEAFF	TGTGCCAGCAGCCAGTTGGACAGGATGAACACTGAAGCTTTCTTT
many	TRBV5-1	TRBD1	TRBJ1-1	15	CASSPRTGASTEAFF	TGCGCCAGCAGCCCGAGGACAGGGGCTAGCACTGAAGCTTTCTTT
few	TRBV4-3	TRBD1	TRBJ2-5	14	CASSRDRGEKTQYF	TGCGCCAGCAGCCGCGACAGGGGCGAGAAGACCCAGTACTTC
many	TRBV2	NA	TRBJ2-1	15	CASSDSVPRDNEQFF	TGTGCCAGCAGTGATTCTGTGCCCAGGGACAATGAGCAGTTCTTC
NA	TRBV5-5	NA	TRBJ1-6	17	CASSSVRGGLIGSPLHF	TGTGCCAGCAGCTCCGTCCGGGGGGGGTTAATCGGTTCACCCCTCCACTTT
NA	TRBV30	TRBD1	TRBJ1-2	12	CAWSPTGRGYTF	TGTGCCTGGAGTCCGACAGGGCGCGGCTACACCTTC
many	TRBV18	TRBD2	TRBJ2-1	19	CASSRGTSGGPGVFNEQFF	TGTGCCAGCTCACGAGGGACTAGCGGGGGGCCCGGGGTCTTCAATGAGCAGTTCTTC
NA	TRBV18	NA	TRBJ2-5	14	CASSPPPLGETQYF	TGTGCCAGCTCACCACCGCCGCTGGGAGAGACCCAGTACTTC
NA	TRBV30	TRBD1	TRBJ1-5	15	CAWRGKGADNQPQHF	TGTGCCTGGAGGGGGAAGGGGGCGGACAATCAGCCCCAGCATTTT
many	TRBV6-2/TRBV6-3	TRBD2	TRBJ2-5	15	CASSDVAGNQETQYF	TGTGCCAGCAGTGATGTAGCGGGAAACCAAGAGACCCAGTACTTC
few	TRBV20-1	NA	TRBJ2-2	16	CSARGAGNIDTGELFF	TGCAGTGCTAGGGGCGCAGGGAACATAGACACCGGGGAGCTGTTTTTT